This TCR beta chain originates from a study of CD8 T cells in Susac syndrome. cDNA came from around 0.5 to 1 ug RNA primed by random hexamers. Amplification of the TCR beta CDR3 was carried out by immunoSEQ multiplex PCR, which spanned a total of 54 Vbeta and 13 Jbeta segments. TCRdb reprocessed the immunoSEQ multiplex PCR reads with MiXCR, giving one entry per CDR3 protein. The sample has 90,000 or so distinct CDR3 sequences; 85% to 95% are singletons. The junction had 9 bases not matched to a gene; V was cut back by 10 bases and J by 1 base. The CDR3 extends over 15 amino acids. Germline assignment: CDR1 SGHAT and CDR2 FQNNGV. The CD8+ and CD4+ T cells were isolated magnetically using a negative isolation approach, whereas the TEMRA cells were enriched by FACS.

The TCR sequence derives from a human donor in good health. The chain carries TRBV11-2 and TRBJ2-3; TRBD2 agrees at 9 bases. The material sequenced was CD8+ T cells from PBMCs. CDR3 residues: CATRGAGGRTDTQYF. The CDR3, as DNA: TGTGCCACCCGCGGAGCGGGGGGCCGCACAGATACGCAGTATTTT. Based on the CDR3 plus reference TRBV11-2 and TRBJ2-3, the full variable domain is EAGVAQSPRYKIIEKRQSVAFWCNPISGHATLYWYQQILGQGPKLLIQFQNNGVVDDSQLPKDRFSAERLKGVDSTLKIQPAKLEDSAVYLCATRGAGGRTDTQYFGPGTRLTVL.